A selection of T cell receptor beta chains follows, all from one sample in a study of shared clonotypes between healthy human individuals. Clones were sequenced by immunoSEQ multiplex PCR, and TCRdb holds only the in-frame ones, with some missing. The table has about half a million clones, roughly three quarters seen once. The sample consisted of PBMCs. These receptors were obtained from a woman aged 40 to 55 in good health. Some clones in this sample may be carry-over from other donors' samples. Both conserved end residues are trimmed from each CDR3.

V,J,CDR3
TRBV27,TRBJ2-6,ASRVGRGANVLT
TRBV11-3,TRBJ2-5,ASSRTGTGQETQY
TRBV18,TRBJ2-1,ASSPHPRYNEQF
TRBV19,TRBJ2-5,ASSNGRGETQY
TRBV27,TRBJ2-7,ASSGGATYEQY
TRBV28,TRBJ2-1,ASSLGGRARNEQF
TRBV9,TRBJ1-1,ASSFGWDTEAF
TRBV9,TRBJ1-2,ASSGDRGGYT
TRBV10-2,TRBJ2-7,ASTGTQTYEQY
TRBV15,TRBJ1-4,ATSRLQGGVF
TRBV19,TRBJ2-1,ASSMGRGEGGVRAKQF
TRBV7-9,TRBJ2-7,ASSFSRGNSYEQY
TRBV11-2,TRBJ2-2,ASSSTPLAGRRGGELF
TRBV6-4,TRBJ2-1,ASTRRAGAGDEQF
TRBV7-3,TRBJ2-5,ASSLREGETQY
TRBV6-5,TRBJ2-1,ASSYTFYRGYNEQF
TRBV19,TRBJ2-1,ASTLDYRSYNEQF
TRBV28,TRBJ2-5,ASRDFRRGETQY
TRBV29-1,TRBJ2-1,GGSALLYNEQF
TRBV29-1,TRBJ2-5,SVPIGTEGEQETQY
TRBV7-3,TRBJ2-3,ASSREPSGSDTDTQY
TRBV29-1,TRBJ1-5,SAGQGAAQPQH
TRBV5-1,TRBJ2-3,ASSLGREGPDTQY
TRBV5-4,TRBJ2-7,ASSSDRSSYEQY